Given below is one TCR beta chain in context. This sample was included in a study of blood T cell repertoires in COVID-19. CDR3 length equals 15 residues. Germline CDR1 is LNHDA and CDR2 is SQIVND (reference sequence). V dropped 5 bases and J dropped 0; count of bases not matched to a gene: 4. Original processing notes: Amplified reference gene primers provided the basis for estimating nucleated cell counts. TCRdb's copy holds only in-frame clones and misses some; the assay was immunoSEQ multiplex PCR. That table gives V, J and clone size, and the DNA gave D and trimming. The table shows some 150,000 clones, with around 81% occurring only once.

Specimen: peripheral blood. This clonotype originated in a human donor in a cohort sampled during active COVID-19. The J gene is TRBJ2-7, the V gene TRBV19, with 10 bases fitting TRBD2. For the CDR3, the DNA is TGTGCCAGTAGTCACCGACTAGCGGGCTCCTACGAGCAGTACTTC. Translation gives CASSHRLAGSYEQYF.